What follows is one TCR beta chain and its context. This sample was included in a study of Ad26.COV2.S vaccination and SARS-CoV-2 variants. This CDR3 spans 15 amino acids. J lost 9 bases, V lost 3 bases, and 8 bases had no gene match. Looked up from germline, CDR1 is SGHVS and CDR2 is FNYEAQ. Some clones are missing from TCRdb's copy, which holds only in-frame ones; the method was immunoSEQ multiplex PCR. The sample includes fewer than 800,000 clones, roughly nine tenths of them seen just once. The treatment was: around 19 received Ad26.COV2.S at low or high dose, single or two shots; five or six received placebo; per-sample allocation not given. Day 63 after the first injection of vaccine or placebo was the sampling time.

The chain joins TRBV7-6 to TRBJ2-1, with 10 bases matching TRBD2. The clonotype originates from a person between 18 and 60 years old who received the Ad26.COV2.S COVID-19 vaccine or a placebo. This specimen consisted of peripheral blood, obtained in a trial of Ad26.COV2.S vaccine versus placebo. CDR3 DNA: TGTGCCAGCAGCTTGGAAGCGGGAGGGCCCGGTGAGCAGTTCTTC. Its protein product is CASSLEAGGPGEQFF.